These 18 T cell receptor beta chains were sequenced from one sample in a study of control samples from healthy donors and cancer patients. TCRdb keeps only in-frame clones here, not all; method: immunoSEQ multiplex PCR. The sample holds around 120,000 clones, about 93% seen once. Material for sequencing was blood. The receptor source for this set is a man aged 25 to 40 in good health.

The gene calls are TRBV4-2 and TRBJ2-4; D could derive from TRBD1 or TRBD2 (5 bases each). Deletions cut 4 bases from V and 0 bases from J, with 13 bases between. The CDR3 is made up of 16 amino acids. Germline-derived CDR1 and CDR2 are LGHNA and YNFKEQ. This CDR3 is CASSPNEGRAKNIQYF. CDR3 nucleotide sequence: TGTGCCAGCAGCCCAAACGAGGGGCGAGCCAAAAACATTCAGTACTTC.

The J gene is TRBJ2-7, the V gene TRBV24-1; no clear D gene. V was cut by 11 bases and J by 6 bases, with 19 bases left in between. The germline V gene has CDR1 KGHDR and CDR2 SFDVKD. The CDR3 is 13 residues long. The CDR3 nucleotides are TGTGCCAGCGAAAGACAAGGGCCCGGCGAGCAGTACGTC. It specifies CASERQGPGEQYV.

The V gene is TRBV7-3, the J gene TRBJ1-3; no definite D call. The germline gives CDR1 SGHTA, CDR2 FQGTGA. This CDR3 has 13 amino acids. The V end was cut by 5 bases, the J end by 10 bases, with 15 bases between. The CDR3 coding sequence is TGTGCCAGCAGCCTTTCGCCGTCTGGAACCATATATTTT. Its translation: CASSLSPSGTIYF.

This chain connects TRBV9 to TRBJ1-2, with a weak D call TRBD1 (6 bases). V was clipped by 2 bases and J by 4 bases, with 9 bases between them. The CDR3 has 13 residues. Germline V gene sequence: CDR1 SGDLS, CDR2 YYNGEE. The CDR3 loop is CASSVGGPYGYTF. The CDR3 DNA sequence: TGTGCCAGCAGCGTGGGGGGGCCCTATGGCTACACCTTC.

Comments on this clone: Additional DNA sequences in this sample encode the identical CDR3. The chain uses TRBV27 and TRBJ2-5; D gene ambiguous. The CDR3 is 11 residues long. V was trimmed by 4 bases and J by 4 bases, leaving 4 bases between them. Germline CDR1 is MNHEY and CDR2 is SMNVEV (reference sequence). CDR3 DNA: TGTGCCAGCAGTTCCGGAGAGACCCAGTACTTC. Translation gives CASSSGETQYF.

V gene TRBV12-3 or TRBV12-4 combines with J gene TRBJ1-3; D gene ambiguous. The V end lost 5 bases, the J end lost 10 bases, and 12 bases lay between the germline ends. The CDR3 consists of 12 residues. The CDR3 DNA reads TGTGCCAGCAGTCAGGCGCGGGGAACCATATATTTT. Its translation is CASSQARGTIYF.

This chain connects TRBV19 to TRBJ2-2, with 11 bases fitting TRBD1. Germline V gene sequence: CDR1 LNHDA, CDR2 SQIVND (reference sequence). The CDR3 extends over 16 amino acids. Trimming cost V 6 bases and J 6 bases; bases outside gene matches: 9. Here the CDR3 DNA reads TGTGCCAGTAGCGACCCGGGACAGGGGGTACCCGGGGAGCTGTTTTTT. It yields the protein CASSDPGQGVPGELFF.

This chain joins TRBV5-1 and TRBJ2-2; D not certain. Germline V gene sequence: CDR1 SGHRS, CDR2 YFSETQ. Between the trimmed V and J ends, which lost 0 bases and 0 bases, there was a span of 9 bases. The CDR3 is 16 amino acids. CDR3 region: CASSLAARSNTGELFF. The CDR3 nucleotides are TGCGCCAGCAGCTTGGCCGCGAGATCGAACACCGGGGAGCTGTTTTTT.

This chain links TRBV19 with TRBJ1-2; TRBD1 aligns across 9 bases. The V gene end was trimmed by 4 bases and the J gene end by 6 bases; junction bases not matched to a gene: 12. CDR1 is LNHDA, CDR2 SQIVND, per germline (reference sequence). The CDR3 consists of 16 residues. The CDR3 DNA reads as TGTGCCAGTAGTACGACATCCGGGACAGGGCAGGATGGCTACACCTTC. Its protein product is CASSTTSGTGQDGYTF.

As DNA, the CDR3 is TGTGCCAGCAGTGAAGCGCTGGGGGGTATTAATTCACCCCTCCACTTT. Its protein is CASSEALGGINSPLHF. The J gene is TRBJ1-6, the V gene TRBV6-1; tentatively, D is TRBD1 (5 bases). The CDR3 contains 16 residues. Trimming took 0 bases from V and 6 from J, leaving 12 bases between them. Germline values: CDR1 MNHNS, CDR2 SASEGT.

The chain recombines TRBV18 with TRBJ1-2; 8 nucleotides match TRBD1. The CDR3 length is 14 residues. The junction had 4 bases not matched to a gene; V was cut back by 3 bases and J by 4 bases. Looked up from germline, CDR1 is KGHSH and CDR2 is LQKENI. The CDR3 spells CASSPGTGSYGYTF. The CDR3 DNA follows: TGTGCCAGCTCACCCGGGACAGGCTCCTATGGCTACACCTTC.

This sequence joins TRBV5-1 and TRBJ1-3, with D unresolved. The CDR3 loop spans 14 amino acids. The V gene's germline CDR1 is SGHRS and CDR2 YFSETQ. The germline V and J ends were trimmed by 1 base and 3 bases, with 8 bases remaining between them. CDR3 sequence reads: CASSLQGSGNTIYF. CDR3 bases: TGCGCCAGCAGCTTGCAAGGTAGTGGAAACACCATATATTTT.

The DNA of the CDR3 is TGTGCCAGCAGCTTAGCGAGGGGTGGGAGGACTGAAGCTTTCTTT. Its protein is CASSLARGGRTEAFF. The chain employs TRBV7-9 and TRBJ1-1, with D possibly matching TRBD1 (5 bases). CDR1 and CDR2 (germline): SEHNR, FQNEAQ (reference sequence). The CDR3 sequence is 15 residues long. Trimming took off 0 bases at V and 5 bases at J, with 13 bases between the two ends.

This rearrangement joins TRBV5-8 to TRBJ2-3; 9 positions match TRBD2. CDR3 length equals 16 residues. V shed 2 bases, J shed 6 bases, and the junction held 10 bases outside the gene matches. Germline lookup yields CDR1 SGHTS and CDR2 YDEGEE. The CDR3 reads CASSLQPGLATDTQYF. The CDR3 DNA sequence: TGTGCCAGCAGCTTACAACCGGGACTAGCAACGGATACGCAGTATTTT. The variable domain in full, completed from reference TRBV5-8 and TRBJ2-3, reads EAGVTQSPTHLIKTRGQQATLRCSPISGHTSVYWYQQALGLGLQFLLWYDEGEERNRGNFPPRFSGRQFPNYSSELNVNALELEDSALYLCASSLQPGLATDTQYFGPGTRLTVL.

The genes are TRBV9 and TRBJ1-4, with TRBD1 matching over 7 bases. Germline CDR1 SGDLS, CDR2 YYNGEE. With V trimmed by 3 bases and J by 4 bases, 6 bases remained unmatched. The CDR3 runs to 15 residues. DNA of the CDR3: TGTGCCAGCAGCGGACGACAGGGTTTTAATGAAAAACTGTTTTTT. This codes for CASSGRQGFNEKLFF.

The CDR3 nucleotides are TGTGCCAGCAGCTCTACTCTAGGAGCGGGGGGGTACAATGAGCAGTTCTTC. Translated, it gives CASSSTLGAGGYNEQFF. The chain has TRBV7-3 and TRBJ2-1; 10 bases map to TRBD2. Germline-derived CDR1 and CDR2 are SGHTA and FQGTGA. There are 17 residues in the CDR3. V lost 4 bases, J lost 4 bases, and 10 bases stayed unmatched.

The chain has TRBV25-1 and TRBJ1-2; no clear D gene. The ends were cut back, 5 bases at V and 7 bases at J, with 17 bases in the middle. The germline V gene has CDR1 MGHDK and CDR2 SYGVNS. The CDR3 extends over 14 amino acids. This CDR3 reads CASSLTTGFGGYTF. CDR3 DNA: TGTGCCAGCAGTCTCACTACGGGGTTCGGTGGCTACACCTTC.

The chain combines TRBV19 with TRBJ1-3; D is perhaps TRBD1 (5 bases). From germline, CDR1 is LNHDA and CDR2 SQIVND (reference sequence). V lost 7 bases and J lost 0, with 13 bases in between. The CDR3 contains 15 residues. As DNA, the CDR3 is TGTGCCAGTAAAGTTGGGGGAAGCTCTGGAAACACCATATATTTT. Translation gives CASKVGGSSGNTIYF.